This T cell receptor (beta chain) comes out of a study of blood T cells in healthy people across ages. Sample donors were healthy Caucasian individuals that came from Russia, aged 6 to 90. The length of the CDR3 is 11 residues. From germline, CDR1 is DFQATT and CDR2 SNEGSKA (reference sequence). V lost 6 bases and J 5 bases, leaving 9 bases between the germline ends. The use of a sample-barcoded 5' primer and a J-beta primer mix characterized a second PCR of about 6 to 12 cycles. Each of the cDNA molecules was tagged by a template-switch adaptor with 12 random nucleotides. Each CDR3 protein is one row after TCRdb ran MiXCR on the 5' RACE reads. The repertoire holds around 1.5 million distinct CDR3 sequences, with roughly 40% as singletons.

The rearrangement links TRBV20-1 to TRBJ2-3; D is undetermined. Sample: blood. The source is a woman between 18 and 29 years old in good health. CDR3 region: CSANRVDTQYF. CDR3 nucleotides: TGCAGTGCAAATAGGGTAGATACGCAGTATTTT.